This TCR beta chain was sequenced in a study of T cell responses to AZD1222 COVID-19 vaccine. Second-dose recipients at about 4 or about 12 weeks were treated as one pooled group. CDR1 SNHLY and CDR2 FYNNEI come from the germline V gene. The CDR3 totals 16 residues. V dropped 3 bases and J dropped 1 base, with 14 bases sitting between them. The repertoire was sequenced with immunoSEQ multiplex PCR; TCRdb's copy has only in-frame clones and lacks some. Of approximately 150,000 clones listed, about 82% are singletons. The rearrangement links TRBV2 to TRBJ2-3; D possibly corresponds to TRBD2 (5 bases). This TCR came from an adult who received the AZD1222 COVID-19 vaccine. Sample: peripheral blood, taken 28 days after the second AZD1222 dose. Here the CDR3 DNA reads TGTGCCAGCAGTGATTCTGACTATCCCGGCACAGATACGCAGTATTTT. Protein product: CASSDSDYPGTDTQYF.